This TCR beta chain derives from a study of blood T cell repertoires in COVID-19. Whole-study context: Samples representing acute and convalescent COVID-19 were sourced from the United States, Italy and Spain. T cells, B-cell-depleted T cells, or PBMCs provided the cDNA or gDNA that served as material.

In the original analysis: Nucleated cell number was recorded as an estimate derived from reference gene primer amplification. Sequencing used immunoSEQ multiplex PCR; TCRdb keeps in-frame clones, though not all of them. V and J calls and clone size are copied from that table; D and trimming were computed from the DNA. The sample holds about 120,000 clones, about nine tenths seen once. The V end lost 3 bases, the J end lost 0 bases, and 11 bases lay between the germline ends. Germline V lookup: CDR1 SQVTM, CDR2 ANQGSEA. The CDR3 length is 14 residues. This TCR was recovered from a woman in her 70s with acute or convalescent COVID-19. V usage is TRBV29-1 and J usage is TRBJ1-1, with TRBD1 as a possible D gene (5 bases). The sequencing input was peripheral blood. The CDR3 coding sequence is TGCAGCGTTGAGGGGCGGATCATGAACACTGAAGCTTTCTTT. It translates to CSVEGRIMNTEAFF.